The 25 T cell receptor beta chains below all came from one sample that was sequenced in a study of blood T cell repertoires in COVID-19. The assay was immunoSEQ multiplex PCR, and TCRdb's table has in-frame clones only and misses some. The top ten hold less than 5.5% of the sample, which has approximately 68,000 clones, 86% seen once. The sequenced sample was peripheral blood. These receptors came from a man between 50 and 59 years old with active COVID-19.

The chain employs TRBV30 and TRBJ2-7, with 7 bases fitting TRBD1. The CDR3 spans 13 residues. Germline lookup yields CDR1 GTSNPN and CDR2 SVGIG (reference sequence). Trimming at V came to 3 bases and at J to 2 bases, leaving 4 bases not matched to a gene. The CDR3 bases are TGTGCCTGGAGGAGACAGGGCACCTACGAGCAGTACTTC. Amino acids: CAWRRQGTYEQYF.

A note on this clone: Germline is not matched at one junction end, which may reflect a read error. The chain combines TRBV5-1 with TRBJ2-3; 9 positions agree with TRBD2. The germline V gene has CDR1 SGHRS and CDR2 YFSETQ. The CDR3 runs 17 residues. The CDR3 DNA reads as TGCGCCGGCAGCTTGGAGTTAGCGGGAGTTGGCACAGATACGCAGTATTTT. Its protein product is CAGSLELAGVGTDTQYF. The variable domain in full, with the rest retrieved from reference TRBV5-1 and TRBJ2-3, is KAGVTQTPRYLIKTRGQQVTLSCSPISGHRSVSWYQQTPGQGLQFLFEYFSETQRNKGNFPGRFSGRQFSNSRSEMNVSTLELGDSALYLCAGSLELAGVGTDTQYFGPGTRLTVL.

This chain links TRBV7-9 with TRBJ2-1; 8 bases map to TRBD1. Per germline, CDR1 SEHNR and CDR2 FQNEAQ (reference sequence). J was trimmed by 9 bases and V by 2 bases; bases with no gene match: 12. The CDR3 loop spans 16 amino acids. CDR3 nucleotide sequence: TGTGCCAGCAGCTTATTTCCCCGGCCAGGGGGCGCTGAGCAGTTCTTC. Protein product: CASSLFPRPGGAEQFF.

The chain joins TRBV11-2 to TRBJ2-1; 11 positions agree with TRBD2. V was pared by 3 bases and J by 2 bases, with 3 bases of the junction left unmatched. CDR1 and CDR2 (germline): SGHAT, FQNNGV. The CDR3 is made up of 16 amino acids. The CDR3 nucleotides are TGTGCCAGCAGCTTTGCTAGCGGGAGGCCCTACAATGAGCAGTTCTTC. This gives the protein CASSFASGRPYNEQFF.

The CDR3 here is CAWSPPGGEANYGYTF. CDR3 bases: TGTGCCTGGAGTCCCCCGGGGGGGGAAGCTAACTATGGCTACACCTTC. The rearrangement uses TRBV30 and TRBJ1-2; possible D gene TRBD1, 5 bases. In germline, CDR1 is GTSNPN, CDR2 SVGIG (reference sequence). The CDR3 covers 16 residues. V lost 2 bases to trimming and J lost 0 bases, with 16 bases between them.

The V and J genes are TRBV6-5 and TRBJ2-7; weak D call: TRBD1 (6 bases). V lost 5 bases and J 5 bases, leaving 13 bases between the germline ends. The CDR3 has 13 residues. Germline values: CDR1 MNHEY, CDR2 SVGAGI. CDR3 nucleotides: TGTGCCAGCAGTAACAGGGCTTCCAACGAGCAGTACTTC. Translation gives CASSNRASNEQYF.

There are a few counts of this clone. The genes are TRBV27 and TRBJ1-4, with 8 bases lining up with TRBD1. V lost 5 bases to trimming and J lost 7 bases; unmatched junction nucleotides: 6. The CDR3 has 14 amino acids. The germline V gene has CDR1 MNHEY and CDR2 SMNVEV (reference sequence). The CDR3 DNA sequence: TGTGCCAGCAGTAGACAGGGGACCAGTGAAAAACTGTTTTTT. Protein sequence: CASSRQGTSEKLFF.

The chain recombines TRBV11-3 with TRBJ2-5; D is possibly TRBD2 (5 bases). V was shortened by 0 bases and J by 3 bases, with 14 bases between the two germline ends. Germline-derived CDR1 and CDR2 are SGHNT and YENEEA. CDR3 length equals 16 residues. The CDR3 here is CASSLDRLAVKETQYF. CDR3 DNA sequence: TGTGCCAGCAGCTTAGATCGCCTAGCAGTCAAAGAGACCCAGTACTTC.

This chain uses TRBV18 with TRBJ1-2; TRBD1 might be the D (5 bases). V shed 3 bases and J shed 4 bases, with 12 bases lying between them. Germline V gene lookup returns CDR1 KGHSH and CDR2 LQKENI. This CDR3 is built from 14 residues. As DNA, the CDR3 is TGTGCCAGCTCACCTCTCAGGGAGGTCTATGGCTACACCTTC. Its translation: CASSPLREVYGYTF.

This clone appeared a single time. The rearrangement uses TRBV7-3 and TRBJ2-2, with D unresolved. V lost 5 bases and J 6 bases, leaving 19 bases between the germline ends. This CDR3 spans 16 amino acids. CDR1 is SGHTA and CDR2 is FQGTGA in the germline V gene. CDR3 residues: CASSPITAGYAGELFF. Here the CDR3 DNA reads TGTGCCAGCAGCCCTATTACCGCCGGTTACGCCGGGGAGCTGTTTTTT.

J is TRBJ1-6 and V is TRBV7-2; the D gene is possibly TRBD1 (6 bases). V lost 3 bases and J 10 bases, leaving 13 bases between the germline ends. CDR1 SGHTA and CDR2 FQGNSA come from the germline V gene. The CDR3 has 14 residues. The CDR3 bases are TGTGCCAGCAGCTTTAACACAGGGTACTCACCCCTCCACTTT. Protein sequence: CASSFNTGYSPLHF.

This clone was picked up a small number of times. The genes are TRBV7-3 and TRBJ2-1; 9 nucleotides agree with TRBD1. The CDR3 covers 18 residues. V was pared by 2 bases and J by 4 bases, with 12 bases of the junction left unmatched. Per the germline V gene, CDR1 is SGHTA and CDR2 is FQGTGA. CDR3 residues: CASSLPHLETGGYNEQFF. CDR3 DNA sequence: TGTGCCAGCAGCTTACCCCATCTCGAGACAGGGGGGTACAATGAGCAGTTCTTC.

V gene TRBV4-2 combines with J gene TRBJ2-7, with 12 bases matching TRBD2. The CDR3 has 17 residues. V was clipped by 3 bases and J by 2 bases; unmatched bases: 8. Looked up from germline, CDR1 is LGHNA and CDR2 is YNFKEQ. The CDR3, as DNA: TGTGCCAGCAGCCATGGCGGACTAGCGGGAAACCCCTACGAGCAGTACTTC. Its protein product is CASSHGGLAGNPYEQYF.

V usage is TRBV5-6 and J usage is TRBJ2-1; a weak D match, TRBD2 (6 bases). CDR1 is SGHDT and CDR2 is YYEEEE in the germline V gene. CDR3 length: 15 amino acids. Trimming removed 4 bases at V and 4 bases at J, with 15 bases between. CDR3 region: CASSPGLGGYNEQFF. The CDR3 nucleotides are TGTGCCAGCAGCCCAGGACTGGGAGGTTACAATGAGCAGTTCTTC.

The chain recombines TRBV7-6 with TRBJ2-2; TRBD1 aligns across 7 bases. The trim removed 6 bases at V and 7 bases at J, leaving 11 bases unmatched. This CDR3 contains 15 residues. Looked up from germline, CDR1 is SGHVS and CDR2 is FNYEAQ. The CDR3 loop is CASRLTGIGGGELFF. In nucleotides, the CDR3 is TGTGCCAGCAGGCTGACAGGGATCGGTGGCGGGGAGCTGTTTTTT.

The genes are TRBV6-5 and TRBJ1-6, with TRBD1 matching over 7 bases. CDR3 length equals 14 residues. Germline CDR1 MNHEY, CDR2 SVGAGI. After removal of 5 bases from V and 4 bases from J, the junction contained 2 bases not matched to a gene. CDR3 amino acids: CASSQGDYNSPLHF. The CDR3 bases are TGTGCCAGCAGTCAGGGGGATTATAATTCACCCCTCCACTTT.

The CDR3: CASSGGNRGGEQFF. CDR3 nucleotide sequence: TGTGCCAGCAGTGGCGGTAACAGGGGTGGTGAGCAGTTCTTC. V usage is TRBV2 and J usage is TRBJ2-1; TRBD1 agrees at 7 bases. The CDR3 is 14 amino acids. Trimming removed 4 bases from V and 9 bases from J; junction bases left unmatched: 9. From germline, CDR1 is SNHLY and CDR2 FYNNEI.

The chain uses TRBV13 and TRBJ1-1; tentatively, D is TRBD1 (6 bases). Germline V gene lookup returns CDR1 PRHDT and CDR2 FYEKMQ (reference sequence). The length of the CDR3 is 11 residues. V lost 5 bases, J lost 7 bases, and 8 bases lay in between. In nucleotides, the CDR3 is TGTGCCAGCAGCCAGGACAGTGAAGCTTTCTTT. It translates to CASSQDSEAFF.

The chain carries TRBV9 and TRBJ1-3; TRBD1 agrees at 8 bases. Germline lookup yields CDR1 SGDLS and CDR2 YYNGEE. Losses at the gene ends were 4 bases for V and 0 bases for J; bases not matched to a gene: 6. The CDR3 has 16 residues. CDR3 sequence reads: CASSPRGPSSGNTIYF. In DNA, the CDR3 is TGTGCCAGCAGCCCCAGGGGGCCTAGCTCTGGAAACACCATATATTTT.

The chain couples TRBV27 to TRBJ2-7, with TRBD2 matching 11 bases. The V segment lost 5 bases and the J segment 1 base; nucleotides outside the gene matches: 4. The CDR3 is 15 amino acids. Germline CDR1 is MNHEY and CDR2 is SMNVEV (reference sequence). This CDR3 is CASSRRLAGSYEQYF. The CDR3 DNA is TGTGCCAGCAGTAGGAGACTAGCGGGATCCTACGAGCAGTACTTC.

The CDR3 sequence: CASSPDRGDNYGYTF. CDR3 coding DNA: TGTGCCAGTAGCCCAGACAGGGGCGATAACTATGGCTACACCTTC. V is TRBV19 and J is TRBJ1-2; 8 bases are a match to TRBD1. V was clipped by 6 bases and J by 1 base; unmatched bases: 7. The CDR3 totals 15 residues. Germline V gives CDR1 LNHDA, CDR2 SQIVND (reference sequence).

The chain is built from TRBV6-6 and TRBJ1-2; 10 positions match TRBD1. CDR1 MNHNY and CDR2 SVGAGI come from the germline V gene (reference sequence). CDR3 length equals 15 residues. Trimming cost V 6 bases and J 8 bases; bases outside gene matches: 12. DNA of the CDR3: TGTGCCAGCAGGGCCCCGGGACAGGGGTTTGAAGGCTACACCTTC. Amino acids: CASRAPGQGFEGYTF.

The chain combines TRBV29-1 with TRBJ1-1, with 9 bases matching TRBD1. The CDR3 loop spans 12 amino acids. V lost 5 bases, J lost 6 bases, and 4 bases stayed unmatched. Germline loops: CDR1 SQVTM, CDR2 ANQGSEA. CDR3 region: CSVKQGAAEAFF. The CDR3 DNA reads as TGCAGCGTTAAACAGGGGGCCGCTGAAGCTTTCTTT.

J is TRBJ1-3 and V is TRBV2; perhaps TRBD1 as D (5 bases). The germline V and J ends were trimmed by 4 bases and 4 bases, with 11 bases remaining between them. Germline V gives CDR1 SNHLY, CDR2 FYNNEI. The CDR3 totals 14 residues. The CDR3 region has the DNA TGTGCCAGCAGTGCCCAGCCAGGGGGAAACACCATATATTTT. Protein product: CASSAQPGGNTIYF.

The J gene is TRBJ2-7, the V gene TRBV28; D is perhaps TRBD2 (6 bases). Deletions cut 6 bases from V and 5 bases from J, with 17 bases between. The CDR3 totals 14 residues. Germline V gene sequence: CDR1 MDHEN, CDR2 SYDVKM. The CDR3 protein is CASSPGWRANEQYF. As DNA, the CDR3 is TGTGCCAGCAGCCCGGGTTGGAGGGCGAACGAGCAGTACTTC.